This TCR beta chain was recorded in a study of cytomegalovirus exposure and HLA in healthy donors. Study as a whole: There were some 380 genotyped donors. Of these, roughly 80% fell in the genetic ancestry cluster associated with self-reported Caucasian donors.

Germline V lookup: CDR1 SGHRS, CDR2 YFSETQ. CDR3 length: 19 amino acids. The V segment lost 0 bases and the J segment 8 bases; nucleotides outside the gene matches: 16. Amplification used 60 Vbeta primers and 13 Jbeta primers. Original processing notes: Later, about 80 million unique TCR beta chains were counted in an analysis, and roughly 11 million of them were shared. Clones were read by immunoSEQ multiplex PCR, and TCRdb kept only the in-frame ones, dropping some. That table furnishes V, J and clone size, whereas the DNA furnished D and trimming. This table has approximately 100,000 clones, over 8% appearing once. This clone was detected a few times.

The chain uses TRBV5-1 and TRBJ2-2; 10 nucleotides align to TRBD2. This receptor was identified in a man aged 50 or older in good health and CMV-seropositive. Sequencing was performed on PBMCs. CDR3 region: CASSLEGPSGSRTRGELFF. DNA for the CDR3: TGCGCCAGCAGCTTGGAAGGTCCTAGCGGGAGTAGGACGAGGGGGGAGCTGTTTTTT.